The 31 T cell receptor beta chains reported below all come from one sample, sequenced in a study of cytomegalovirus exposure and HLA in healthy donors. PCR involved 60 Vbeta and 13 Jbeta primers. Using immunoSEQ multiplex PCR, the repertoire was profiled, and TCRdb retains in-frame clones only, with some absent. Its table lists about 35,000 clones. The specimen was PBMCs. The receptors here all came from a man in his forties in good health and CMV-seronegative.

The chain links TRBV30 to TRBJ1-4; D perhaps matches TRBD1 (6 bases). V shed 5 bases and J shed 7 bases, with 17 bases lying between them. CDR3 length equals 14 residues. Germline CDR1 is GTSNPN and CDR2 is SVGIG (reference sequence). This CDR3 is CAWARGGLGEKLFF. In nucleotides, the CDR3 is TGTGCCTGGGCGAGAGGGGGTTTGGGTGAAAAACTGTTTTTT.

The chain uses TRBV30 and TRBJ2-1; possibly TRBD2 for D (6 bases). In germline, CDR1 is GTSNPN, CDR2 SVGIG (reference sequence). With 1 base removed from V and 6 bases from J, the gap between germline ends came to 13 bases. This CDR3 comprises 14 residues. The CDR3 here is CAWSALFSGNEQFF. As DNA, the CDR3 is TGTGCCTGGAGTGCCTTATTTAGCGGCAATGAGCAGTTCTTC. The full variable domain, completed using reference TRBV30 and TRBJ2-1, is SQTIHQWPATLVQPVGSPLSLECTVEGTSNPNLYWYRQAAGRGLQLLFYSVGIGQISSEVPQNLSASRPQDRQFILSSKKLLLSDSGFYLCAWSALFSGNEQFFGPGTRLTVL.

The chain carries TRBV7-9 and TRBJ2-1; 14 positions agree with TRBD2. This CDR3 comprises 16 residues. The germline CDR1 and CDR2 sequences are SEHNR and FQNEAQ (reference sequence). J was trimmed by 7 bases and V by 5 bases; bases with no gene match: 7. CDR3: CASSPPGLAGVNEQFF. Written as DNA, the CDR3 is TGTGCCAGCAGCCCGCCGGGACTAGCGGGAGTTAATGAGCAGTTCTTC.

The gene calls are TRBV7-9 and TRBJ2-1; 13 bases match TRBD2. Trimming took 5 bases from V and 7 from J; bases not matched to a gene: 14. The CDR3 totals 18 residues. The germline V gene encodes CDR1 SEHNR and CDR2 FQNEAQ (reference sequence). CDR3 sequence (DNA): TGTGCCAGCAGCCTACTCCCCGGACTAGCGGGAGCAAAGAATGAGCAGTTCTTC. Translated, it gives CASSLLPGLAGAKNEQFF.

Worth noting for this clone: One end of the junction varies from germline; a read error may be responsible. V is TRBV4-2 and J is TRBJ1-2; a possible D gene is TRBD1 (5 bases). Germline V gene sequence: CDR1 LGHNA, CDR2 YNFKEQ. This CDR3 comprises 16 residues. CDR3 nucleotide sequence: TGTGCCAGCAACCAAGATTATAGCAGGGCTAACTATGGCTACACCTTC. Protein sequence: CASNQDYSRANYGYTF.

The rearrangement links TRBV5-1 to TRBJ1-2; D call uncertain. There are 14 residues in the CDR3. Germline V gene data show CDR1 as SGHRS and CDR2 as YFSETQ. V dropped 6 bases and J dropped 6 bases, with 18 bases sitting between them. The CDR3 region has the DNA TGCGCCAGCACCAACCCGGGGAGGAGCGATGGCTACACCTTC. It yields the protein CASTNPGRSDGYTF.

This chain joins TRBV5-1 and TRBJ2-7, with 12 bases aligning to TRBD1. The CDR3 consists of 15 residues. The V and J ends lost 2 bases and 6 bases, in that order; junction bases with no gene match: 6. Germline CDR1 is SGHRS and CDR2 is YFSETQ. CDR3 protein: CASSFEGQGAREQYF. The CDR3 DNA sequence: TGCGCCAGCAGCTTTGAGGGACAGGGGGCGCGCGAGCAGTACTTC.

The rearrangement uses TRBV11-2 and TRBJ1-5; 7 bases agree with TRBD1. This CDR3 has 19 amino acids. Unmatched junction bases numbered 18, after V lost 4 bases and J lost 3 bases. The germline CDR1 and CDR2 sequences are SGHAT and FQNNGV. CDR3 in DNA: TGTGCCAGCAGCTCAAGGTCTATACACGGGACAGCCGACAATCAGCCCCAGCATTTT. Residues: CASSSRSIHGTADNQPQHF.

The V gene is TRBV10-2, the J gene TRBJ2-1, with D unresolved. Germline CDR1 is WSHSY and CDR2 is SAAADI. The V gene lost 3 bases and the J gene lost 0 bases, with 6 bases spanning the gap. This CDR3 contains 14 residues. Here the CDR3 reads CASSEAVSYNEQFF. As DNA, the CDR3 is TGCGCCAGCAGTGAAGCCGTCTCCTACAATGAGCAGTTCTTC.

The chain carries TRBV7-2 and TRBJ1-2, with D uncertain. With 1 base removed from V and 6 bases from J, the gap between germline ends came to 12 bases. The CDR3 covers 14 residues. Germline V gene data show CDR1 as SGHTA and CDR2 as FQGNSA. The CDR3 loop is CASSLVTERNGYTF. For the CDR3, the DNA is TGTGCCAGCAGCTTAGTAACAGAAAGAAATGGCTACACCTTC.

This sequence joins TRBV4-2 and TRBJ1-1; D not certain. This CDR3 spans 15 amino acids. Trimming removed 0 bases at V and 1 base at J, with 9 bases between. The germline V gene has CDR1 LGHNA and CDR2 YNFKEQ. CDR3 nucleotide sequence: TGTGCCAGCAGCCAAGATTGGGCCGGGAACACTGAAGCTTTCTTT. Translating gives CASSQDWAGNTEAFF.

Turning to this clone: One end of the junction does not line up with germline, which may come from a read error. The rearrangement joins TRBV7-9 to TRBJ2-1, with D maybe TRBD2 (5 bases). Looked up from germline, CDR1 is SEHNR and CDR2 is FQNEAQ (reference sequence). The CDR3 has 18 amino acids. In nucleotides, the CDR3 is TGTGCCAGCAGCCGACCCACTAGATCCCAGAGCTCCGACAATGAGCAGTTCTTC. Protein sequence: CASSRPTRSQSSDNEQFF. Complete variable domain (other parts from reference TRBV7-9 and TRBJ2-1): DTGVSQNPRHKITKRGQNVTFRCDPISEHNRLYWYRQTLGQGPEFLTYFQNEAQLEKSRLLSDRFSAERPKGSFSTLEIQRTEQGDSAMYLCASSRPTRSQSSDNEQFFGPGTRLTVL.

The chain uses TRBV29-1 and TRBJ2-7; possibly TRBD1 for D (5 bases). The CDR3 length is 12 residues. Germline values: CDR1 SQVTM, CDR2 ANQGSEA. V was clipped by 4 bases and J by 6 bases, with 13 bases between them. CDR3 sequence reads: CSVGQGNAEQYF. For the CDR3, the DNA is TGCAGCGTTGGGCAGGGTAATGCCGAGCAGTACTTC.

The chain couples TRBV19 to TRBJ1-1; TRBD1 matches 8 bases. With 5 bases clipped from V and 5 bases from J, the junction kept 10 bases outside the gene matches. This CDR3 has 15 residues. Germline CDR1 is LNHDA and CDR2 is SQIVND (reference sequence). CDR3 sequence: CASSGRGQGRTEAFF. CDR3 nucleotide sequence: TGTGCCAGTAGTGGCAGGGGGCAGGGAAGAACTGAAGCTTTCTTT.

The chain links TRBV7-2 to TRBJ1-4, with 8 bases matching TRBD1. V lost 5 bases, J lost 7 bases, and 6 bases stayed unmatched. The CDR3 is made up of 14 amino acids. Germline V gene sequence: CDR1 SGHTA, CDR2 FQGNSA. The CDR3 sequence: CASSRGQGGEKLFF. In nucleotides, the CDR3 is TGTGCCAGCAGCCGCGGACAGGGCGGTGAAAAACTGTTTTTT.

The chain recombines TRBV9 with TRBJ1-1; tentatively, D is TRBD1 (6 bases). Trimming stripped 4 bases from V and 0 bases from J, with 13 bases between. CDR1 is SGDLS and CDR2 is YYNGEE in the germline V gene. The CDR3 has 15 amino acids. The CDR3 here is CASSILRDMNTEAFF. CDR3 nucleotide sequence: TGTGCCAGCAGCATCCTCCGGGACATGAACACTGAAGCTTTCTTT.

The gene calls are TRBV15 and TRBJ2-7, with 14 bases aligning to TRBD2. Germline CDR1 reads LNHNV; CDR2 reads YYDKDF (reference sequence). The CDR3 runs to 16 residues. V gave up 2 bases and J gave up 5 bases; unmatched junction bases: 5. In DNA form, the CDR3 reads TGTGCCACCAGCAGATACGGGACTAGCGGGAGCCACGAGCAGTACTTC. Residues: CATSRYGTSGSHEQYF. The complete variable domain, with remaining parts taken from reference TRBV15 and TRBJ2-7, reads DAMVIQNPRYQVTQFGKPVTLSCSQTLNHNVMYWYQQKSSQAPKLLFHYYDKDFNNEADTPDNFQSRRPNTSFCFLDIRSPGLGDTAMYLCATSRYGTSGSHEQYFGPGTRLTVT.

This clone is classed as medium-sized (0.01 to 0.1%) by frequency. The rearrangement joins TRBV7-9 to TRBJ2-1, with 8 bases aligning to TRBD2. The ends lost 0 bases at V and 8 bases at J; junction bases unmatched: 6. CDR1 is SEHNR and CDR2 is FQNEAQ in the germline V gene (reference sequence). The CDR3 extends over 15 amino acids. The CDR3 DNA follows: TGTGCCAGCAGCTTAGCGGGGACTAGGGTTTATGAGCAGTTCTTC. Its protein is CASSLAGTRVYEQFF.

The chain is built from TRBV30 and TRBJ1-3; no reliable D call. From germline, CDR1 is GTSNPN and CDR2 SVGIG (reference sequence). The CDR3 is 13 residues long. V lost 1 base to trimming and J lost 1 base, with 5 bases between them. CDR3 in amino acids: CAWSGPSGNTIYF. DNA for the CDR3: TGTGCCTGGAGTGGTCCTTCTGGAAACACCATATATTTT.

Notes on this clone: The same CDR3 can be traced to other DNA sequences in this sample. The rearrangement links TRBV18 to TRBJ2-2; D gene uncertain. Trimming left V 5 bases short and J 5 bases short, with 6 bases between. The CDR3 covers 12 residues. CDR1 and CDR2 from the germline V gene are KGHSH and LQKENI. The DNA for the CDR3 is TGTGCCAGCTCATCTAATACCGGGGAGCTGTTTTTT. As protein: CASSSNTGELFF. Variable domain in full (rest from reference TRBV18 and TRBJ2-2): NAGVMQNPRHLVRRRGQEARLRCSPMKGHSHVYWYRQLPEEGLKFMVYLQKENIIDESGMPKERFSAEFPKEGPSILRIQQVVRGDSAAYFCASSSNTGELFFGEGSRLTVL.

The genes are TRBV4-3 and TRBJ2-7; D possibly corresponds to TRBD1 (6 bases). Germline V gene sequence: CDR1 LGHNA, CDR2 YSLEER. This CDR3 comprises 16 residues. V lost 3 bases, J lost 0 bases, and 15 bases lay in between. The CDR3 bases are TGCGCCAGCAGCCAGGAACAGGGTTTGGCCTCCTACGAGCAGTACTTC. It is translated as CASSQEQGLASYEQYF.

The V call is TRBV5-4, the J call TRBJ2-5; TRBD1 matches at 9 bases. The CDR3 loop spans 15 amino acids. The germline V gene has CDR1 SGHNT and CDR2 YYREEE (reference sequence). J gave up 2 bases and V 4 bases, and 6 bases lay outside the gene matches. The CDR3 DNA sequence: TGTGCCAGCAGCAAGGGACAGGGAGAACAAGAGACCCAGTACTTC. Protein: CASSKGQGEQETQYF.

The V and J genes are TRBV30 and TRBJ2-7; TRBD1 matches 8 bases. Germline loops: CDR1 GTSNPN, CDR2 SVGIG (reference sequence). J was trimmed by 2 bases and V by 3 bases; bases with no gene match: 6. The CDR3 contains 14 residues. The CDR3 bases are TGTGCCTGGAGCGCCGGACAGGGAACCTACGAGCAGTACTTC. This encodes CAWSAGQGTYEQYF. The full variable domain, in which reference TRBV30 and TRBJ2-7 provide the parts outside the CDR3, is SQTIHQWPATLVQPVGSPLSLECTVEGTSNPNLYWYRQAAGRGLQLLFYSVGIGQISSEVPQNLSASRPQDRQFILSSKKLLLSDSGFYLCAWSAGQGTYEQYFGPGTRLTVT.

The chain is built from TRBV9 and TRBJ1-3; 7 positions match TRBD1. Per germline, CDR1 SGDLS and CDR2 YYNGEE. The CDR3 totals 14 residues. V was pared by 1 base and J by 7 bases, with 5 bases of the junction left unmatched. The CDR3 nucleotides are TGTGCCAGCAGCGTAATTGACAGGGAGAACACCATATATTTT. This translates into CASSVIDRENTIYF.

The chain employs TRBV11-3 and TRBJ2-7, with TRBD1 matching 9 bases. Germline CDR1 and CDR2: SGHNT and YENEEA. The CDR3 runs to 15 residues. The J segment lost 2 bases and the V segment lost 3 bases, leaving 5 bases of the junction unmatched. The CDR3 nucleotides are TGTGCCAGCAGCTTTGGACAGGGGCGCGCCTACGAGCAGTACTTC. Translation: CASSFGQGRAYEQYF.

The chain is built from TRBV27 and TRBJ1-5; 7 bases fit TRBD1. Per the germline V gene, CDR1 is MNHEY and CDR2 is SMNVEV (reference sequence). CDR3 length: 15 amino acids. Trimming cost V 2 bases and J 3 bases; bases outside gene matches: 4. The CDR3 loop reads CASSLVGTDNQPQHF. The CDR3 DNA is TGTGCCAGCAGTTTAGTAGGGACAGACAATCAGCCCCAGCATTTT.

The CDR3 coding sequence is TGTGCCAGCAGTTTATCCGGGACAGGGCGTGGGCAGTACTTC. This encodes CASSLSGTGRGQYF. The rearrangement uses TRBV27 and TRBJ2-7; 9 bases agree with TRBD1. This CDR3 region has 14 residues. Germline-derived CDR1 and CDR2 are MNHEY and SMNVEV (reference sequence). Trimming took 0 bases from V and 9 from J; bases not matched to a gene: 6.

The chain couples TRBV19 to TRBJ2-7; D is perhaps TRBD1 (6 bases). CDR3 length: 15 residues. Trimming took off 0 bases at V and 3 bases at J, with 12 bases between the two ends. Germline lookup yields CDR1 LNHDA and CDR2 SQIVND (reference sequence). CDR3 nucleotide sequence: TGTGCCAGTAGTATAGACGCTGGCAGGGGCTACGAGCAGTACTTC. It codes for CASSIDAGRGYEQYF.

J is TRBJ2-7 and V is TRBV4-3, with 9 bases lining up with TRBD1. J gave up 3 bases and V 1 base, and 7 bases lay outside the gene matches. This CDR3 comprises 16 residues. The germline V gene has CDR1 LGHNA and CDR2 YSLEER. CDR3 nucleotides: TGCGCCAGCAGCCAAGCCTGGGACAGGGAACTCTACGAGCAGTACTTC. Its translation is CASSQAWDRELYEQYF.

The chain's CDR3 is CASSAGQGGDYGYTF. The CDR3 nucleotides read TGTGCCAGCAGTGCGGGACAGGGGGGGGACTATGGCTACACCTTC. The genes are TRBV2 and TRBJ1-2; 11 bases are shared with TRBD1. The V segment lost 4 bases and the J segment 3 bases; nucleotides outside the gene matches: 4. Germline V gene lookup returns CDR1 SNHLY and CDR2 FYNNEI. The CDR3 has 15 residues.

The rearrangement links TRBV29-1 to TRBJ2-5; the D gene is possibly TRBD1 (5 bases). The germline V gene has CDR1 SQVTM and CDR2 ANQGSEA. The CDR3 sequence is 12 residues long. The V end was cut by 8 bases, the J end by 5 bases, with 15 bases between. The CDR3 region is CSLRGVQETQYF. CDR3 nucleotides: TGCAGCCTTAGGGGCGTCCAGGAGACCCAGTACTTC.